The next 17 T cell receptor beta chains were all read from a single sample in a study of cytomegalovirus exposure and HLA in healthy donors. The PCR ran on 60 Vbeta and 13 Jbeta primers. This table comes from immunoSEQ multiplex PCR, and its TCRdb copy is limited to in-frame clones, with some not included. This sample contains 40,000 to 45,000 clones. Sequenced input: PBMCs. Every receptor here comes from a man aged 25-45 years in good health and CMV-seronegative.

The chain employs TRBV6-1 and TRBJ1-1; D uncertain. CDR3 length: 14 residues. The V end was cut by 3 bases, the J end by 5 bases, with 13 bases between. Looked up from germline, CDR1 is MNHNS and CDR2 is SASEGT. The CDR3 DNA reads TGTGCCAGCAGTGAGGGCGGAGGTAGGACTGAAGCTTTCTTT. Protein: CASSEGGGRTEAFF.

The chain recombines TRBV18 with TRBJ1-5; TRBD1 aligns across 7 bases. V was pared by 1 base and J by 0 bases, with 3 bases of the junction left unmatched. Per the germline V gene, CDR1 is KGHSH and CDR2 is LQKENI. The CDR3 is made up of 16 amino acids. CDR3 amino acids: CASSPQGTVSNQPQHF. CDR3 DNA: TGTGCCAGCTCACCACAAGGGACAGTTAGCAATCAGCCCCAGCATTTT.

In DNA, the CDR3 is TGTGCCAGCAGGCCCGGGGTTACCCCTCAGTACTTC. Translation gives CASRPGVTPQYF. The gene calls are TRBV6-1 and TRBJ2-4, with D maybe TRBD2 (5 bases). The CDR3 has 12 amino acids. In germline, CDR1 is MNHNS, CDR2 SASEGT. V was clipped by 6 bases and J by 12 bases, with 15 bases between them.

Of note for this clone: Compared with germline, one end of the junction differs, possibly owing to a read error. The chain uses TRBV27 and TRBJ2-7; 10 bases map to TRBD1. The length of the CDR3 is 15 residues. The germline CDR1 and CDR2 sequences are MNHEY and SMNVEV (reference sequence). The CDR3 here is CASSDEGGQGVIENF. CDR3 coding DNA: TGTGCCAGCAGTGACGAGGGCGGACAGGGGGTGATTGAAAACTTC.

CDR3 DNA sequence: TGTGCCAGCAGTTCGTCCGGGACAGGGAGCACAGATACGCAGTATTTT. Its translation is CASSSSGTGSTDTQYF. The chain has TRBV6-5 and TRBJ2-3; 9 nucleotides line up with TRBD1. Germline V gene lookup returns CDR1 MNHEY and CDR2 SVGAGI. V was pared by 4 bases and J by 0 bases, with 5 bases of the junction left unmatched. This CDR3 contains 16 residues.

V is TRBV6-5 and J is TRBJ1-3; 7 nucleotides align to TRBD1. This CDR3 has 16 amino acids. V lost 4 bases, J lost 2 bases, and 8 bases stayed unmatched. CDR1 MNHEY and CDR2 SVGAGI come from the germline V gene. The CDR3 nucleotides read TGTGCCAGCAGTTCACGTATCGGACAGGCTGGAAACACCATATATTTT. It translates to CASSSRIGQAGNTIYF.

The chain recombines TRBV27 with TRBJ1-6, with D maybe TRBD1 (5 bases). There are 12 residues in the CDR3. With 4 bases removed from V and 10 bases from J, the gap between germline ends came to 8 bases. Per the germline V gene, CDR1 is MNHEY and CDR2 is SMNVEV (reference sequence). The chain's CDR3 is CASSSQGSPLHF. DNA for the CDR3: TGTGCCAGCAGTTCCCAGGGATCACCCCTCCACTTT.

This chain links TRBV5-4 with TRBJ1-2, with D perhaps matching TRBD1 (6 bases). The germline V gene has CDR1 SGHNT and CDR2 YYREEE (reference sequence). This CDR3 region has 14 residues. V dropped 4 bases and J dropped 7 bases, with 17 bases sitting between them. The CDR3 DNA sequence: TGTGCCAGCAGCCCGGATACAGGGTCGGGTGGCTACACCTTC. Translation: CASSPDTGSGGYTF.

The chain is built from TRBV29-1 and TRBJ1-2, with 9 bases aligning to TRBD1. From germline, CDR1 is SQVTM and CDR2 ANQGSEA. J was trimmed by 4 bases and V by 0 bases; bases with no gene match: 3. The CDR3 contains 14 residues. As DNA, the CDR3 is TGCAGCGTTGAAGAGTGGACAGGGGCCTATGGCTACACCTTC. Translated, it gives CSVEEWTGAYGYTF. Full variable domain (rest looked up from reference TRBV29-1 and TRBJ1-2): SAVISQKPSRDICQRGTSLTIQCQVDSQVTMMFWYRQQPGQSLTLIATANQGSEATYESGFVIDKFPISRPNLTFSTLTVSNMSPEDSSIYLCSVEEWTGAYGYTFGSGTRLTVV.

CDR3 amino acids: CASRLTGGGNQPQHF. CDR3 coding DNA: TGTGCCAGCAGACTCACAGGGGGCGGCAATCAGCCCCAGCATTTT. The V call is TRBV7-2, the J call TRBJ1-5; 9 bases are shared with TRBD1. Germline V gene sequence: CDR1 SGHTA, CDR2 FQGNSA. Trimming at V came to 6 bases and at J to 2 bases, leaving 5 bases not matched to a gene. The CDR3 runs 15 residues.

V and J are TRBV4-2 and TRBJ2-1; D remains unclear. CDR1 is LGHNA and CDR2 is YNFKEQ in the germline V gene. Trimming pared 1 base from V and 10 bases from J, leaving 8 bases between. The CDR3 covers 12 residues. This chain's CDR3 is CASSQGTAEQFF. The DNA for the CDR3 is TGTGCCAGCAGCCAAGGAACAGCAGAGCAGTTCTTC.

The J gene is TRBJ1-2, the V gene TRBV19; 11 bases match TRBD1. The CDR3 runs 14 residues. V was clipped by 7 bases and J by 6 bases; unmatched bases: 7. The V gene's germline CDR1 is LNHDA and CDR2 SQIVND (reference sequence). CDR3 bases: TGTGCCAGTATGACGGGACAGGGGGGCGATGGCTACACCTTC. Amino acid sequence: CASMTGQGGDGYTF. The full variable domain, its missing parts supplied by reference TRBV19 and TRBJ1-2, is DGGITQSPKYLFRKEGQNVTLSCEQNLNHDAMYWYRQDPGQGLRLIYYSQIVNDFQKGDIAEGYSVSREKKESFPLTVTSAQKNPTAFYLCASMTGQGGDGYTFGSGTRLTVV.

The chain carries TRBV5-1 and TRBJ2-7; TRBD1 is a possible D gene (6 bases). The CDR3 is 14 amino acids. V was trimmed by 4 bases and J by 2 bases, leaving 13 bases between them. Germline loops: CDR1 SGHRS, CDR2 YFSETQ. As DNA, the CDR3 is TGCGCCAGCAGCCAAATGACAGGTACCTACGAGCAGTACTTC. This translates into CASSQMTGTYEQYF.

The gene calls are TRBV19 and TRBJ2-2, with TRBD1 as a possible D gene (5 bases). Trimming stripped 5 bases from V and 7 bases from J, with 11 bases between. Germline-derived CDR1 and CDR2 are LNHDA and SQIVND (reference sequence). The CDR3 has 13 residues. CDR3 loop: CASSRGADGELFF. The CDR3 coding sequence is TGTGCCAGTAGTCGTGGGGCGGACGGGGAGCTGTTTTTT.

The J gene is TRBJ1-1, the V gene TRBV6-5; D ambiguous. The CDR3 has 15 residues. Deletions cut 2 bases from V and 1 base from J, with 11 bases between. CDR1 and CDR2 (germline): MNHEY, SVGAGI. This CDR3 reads CASSYLGVGNTEAFF. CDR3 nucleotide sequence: TGTGCCAGCAGTTACCTAGGTGTCGGGAACACTGAAGCTTTCTTT.

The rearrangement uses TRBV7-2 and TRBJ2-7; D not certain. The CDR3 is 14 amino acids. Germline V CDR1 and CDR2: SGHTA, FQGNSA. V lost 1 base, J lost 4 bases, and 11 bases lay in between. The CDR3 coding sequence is TGTGCCAGCAGCTTAGTTCGGAGCCTTTACGAGCAGTACTTC. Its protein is CASSLVRSLYEQYF.

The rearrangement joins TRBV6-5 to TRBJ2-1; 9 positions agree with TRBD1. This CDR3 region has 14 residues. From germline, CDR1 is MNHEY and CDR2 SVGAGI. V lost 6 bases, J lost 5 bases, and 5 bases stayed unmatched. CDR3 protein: CASRGQGRDNEQFF. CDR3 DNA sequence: TGTGCCAGCAGAGGACAGGGGAGAGACAATGAGCAGTTCTTC.